Reported below is one T cell receptor (beta chain). The sample is drawn from a study of blood T cell repertoires in COVID-19. Across the study: Some COVID-19 samples were acute and others convalescent; all came from the United States, Italy and Spain. PBMCs, B-cell-depleted T cells, or T cells were the source of the cDNA or gDNA that made up the material.

As handled by the study authors: Estimated nucleated cell counts came from reference gene primer amplification. Method: immunoSEQ multiplex PCR; TCRdb's copy keeps in-frame clones and lacks some. V and J calls and clone size come straight from that table; D and trimming were deduced from the DNA. The sample consists of some 200,000 clones, about 78% of them appearing once. The material sequenced was peripheral blood. The clonotype originates from a woman aged 45 to 65 with active or convalescent COVID-19.

The CDR3: CASSQDFQGGELFF. The CDR3 bases are TGCGCCAGCAGCCAAGATTTCCAGGGCGGGGAGCTGTTTTTT. This chain links TRBV4-3 with TRBJ2-2, with a tentative D call TRBD1 (5 bases). The CDR3 sequence is 14 residues long. The germline V gene has CDR1 LGHNA and CDR2 YSLEER. V shed 0 bases and J shed 7 bases, with 9 bases lying between them.